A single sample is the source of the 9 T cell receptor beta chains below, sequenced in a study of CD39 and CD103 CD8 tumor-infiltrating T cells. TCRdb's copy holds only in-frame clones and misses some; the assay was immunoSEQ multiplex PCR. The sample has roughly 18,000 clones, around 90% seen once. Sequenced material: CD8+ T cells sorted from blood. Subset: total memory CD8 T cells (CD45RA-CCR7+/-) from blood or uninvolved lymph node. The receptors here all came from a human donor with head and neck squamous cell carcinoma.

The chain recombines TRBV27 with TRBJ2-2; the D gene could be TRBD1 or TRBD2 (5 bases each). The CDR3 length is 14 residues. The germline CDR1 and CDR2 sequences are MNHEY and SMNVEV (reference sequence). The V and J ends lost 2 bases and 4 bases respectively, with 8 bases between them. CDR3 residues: CASSLQGPTGELFF. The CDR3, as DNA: TGTGCCAGCAGTTTACAGGGACCCACCGGGGAGCTGTTTTTT.

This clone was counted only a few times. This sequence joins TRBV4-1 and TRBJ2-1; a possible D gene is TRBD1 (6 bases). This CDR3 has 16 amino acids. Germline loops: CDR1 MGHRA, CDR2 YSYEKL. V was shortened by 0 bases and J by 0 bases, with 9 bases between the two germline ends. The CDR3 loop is CASSQDEGGSYNEQFF. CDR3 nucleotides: TGCGCCAGCAGCCAAGATGAAGGGGGCTCCTACAATGAGCAGTTCTTC.

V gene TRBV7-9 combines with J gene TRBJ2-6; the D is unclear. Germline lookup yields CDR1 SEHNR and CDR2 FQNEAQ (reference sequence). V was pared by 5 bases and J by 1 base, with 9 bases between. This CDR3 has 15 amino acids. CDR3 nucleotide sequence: TGTGCCAGCAGCGTCACGGAATCTGGGGCCAACGTCCTGACTTTC. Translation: CASSVTESGANVLTF.

CDR3 nucleotides: TGCGCCAGCAGCCAAGATCATCTGGGTATCACAGAAGGCTACACCTTC. Protein product: CASSQDHLGITEGYTF. J is TRBJ1-2 and V is TRBV4-1; no reliable D call. V lost 0 bases to trimming and J lost 8 bases, with 19 bases between them. The CDR3 extends over 16 amino acids. Germline V gene sequence: CDR1 MGHRA, CDR2 YSYEKL.

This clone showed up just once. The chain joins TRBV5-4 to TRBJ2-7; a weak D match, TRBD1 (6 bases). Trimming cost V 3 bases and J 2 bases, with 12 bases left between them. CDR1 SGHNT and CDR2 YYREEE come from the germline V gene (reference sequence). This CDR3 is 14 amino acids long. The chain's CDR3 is CASSSTGTTYEQYF. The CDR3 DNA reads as TGTGCCAGCAGCTCGACAGGTACCACCTACGAGCAGTACTTC.

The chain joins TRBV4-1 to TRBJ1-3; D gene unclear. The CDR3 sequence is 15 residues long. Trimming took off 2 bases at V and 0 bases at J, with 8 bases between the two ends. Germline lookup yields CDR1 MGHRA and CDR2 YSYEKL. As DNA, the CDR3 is TGCGCCAGCAGCCAAACAACAGTCTCTGGAAACACCATATATTTT. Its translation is CASSQTTVSGNTIYF.

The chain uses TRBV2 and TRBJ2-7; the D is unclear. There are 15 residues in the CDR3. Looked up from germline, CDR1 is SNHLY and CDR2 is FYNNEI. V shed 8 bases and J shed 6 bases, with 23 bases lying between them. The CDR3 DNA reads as TGTGCCAGCGAACAAGGAACTACCCCTTCGCCCGAGCAGTACTTC. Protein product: CASEQGTTPSPEQYF.

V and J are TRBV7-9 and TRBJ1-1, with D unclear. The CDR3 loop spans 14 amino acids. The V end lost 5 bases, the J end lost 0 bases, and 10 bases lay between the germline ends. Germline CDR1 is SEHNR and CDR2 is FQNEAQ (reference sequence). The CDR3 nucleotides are TGTGCCAGCAGCCGACCGGGAGTGAACACTGAAGCTTTCTTT. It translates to CASSRPGVNTEAFF.

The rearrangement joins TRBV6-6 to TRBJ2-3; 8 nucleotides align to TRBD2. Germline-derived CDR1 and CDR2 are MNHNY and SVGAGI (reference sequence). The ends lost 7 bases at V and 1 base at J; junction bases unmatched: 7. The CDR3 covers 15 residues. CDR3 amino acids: CASNQGSGGTDTQYF. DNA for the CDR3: TGTGCCAGCAACCAGGGTAGCGGGGGCACAGATACGCAGTATTTT.